Sequencing of this T cell receptor beta chain was carried out in a study of cytomegalovirus exposure and HLA in healthy donors. Across the study: The 130 or so validation repertoires, a later analysis reported, used the same platform as the 650 to 800 repertoires from the first cohort. Study-level findings and limits: Cytomegalovirus-associated TCR beta chains were listed, numbering 164. Under in vitro conditions, three CMV-associated chains were confirmed as specific for CMV antigens. The study found most TCR sequences rare, yet found some public TCRs in many donors.

V was pared by 0 bases and J by 2 bases, with 14 bases between. In germline, CDR1 is MGHRA, CDR2 YSYEKL. The CDR3 runs to 16 residues. This clone was counted ten times or more. Its cognate antigen is unknown. Produced via immunoSEQ multiplex PCR; TCRdb's table is partial and in-frame only. The sample holds around 200,000 clones, about 81% seen once. This chain uses TRBV4-1 with TRBJ2-7; tentatively, D is TRBD1 (5 bases). The sample was PBMCs. The TCR comes from a woman younger than 45 in good health and CMV-seronegative. For the CDR3, the DNA is TGCGCCAGCAGCCAAGAGCCGAGCGCCAGGGCCTACGAGCAGTACTTC. Its protein is CASSQEPSARAYEQYF.